Sequencing of this T cell receptor beta chain was carried out in a study of a mutant IDH1 vaccine in newly diagnosed glioma. Whole-study context: Initiation of the vaccine course occurred 4-6 weeks after radiotherapy alone, or alongside temozolomide cycles. Those enrolled had earlier been treated with radiotherapy, temozolomide, or both, mostly both.

Assay used: immunoSEQ multiplex PCR; TCRdb lists only in-frame clones, some missing. Altogether about 32,000 clones are present, roughly 80% being singletons, with the ten largest covering around 7%. The V gene end was trimmed by 5 bases and the J gene end by 3 bases; junction bases not matched to a gene: 12. Germline V gene lookup returns CDR1 MNHEY and CDR2 SMNVEV (reference sequence). CDR3 length: 16 residues. Notes on this clone: Its antigen is as yet unknown.

Time point denoted: week 35, safety follow-up. The content of each vaccine dose was 300 ug of mutant IDH1 20-mer peptide, and topical imiquimod accompanied it. The receptor was isolated from a woman under 30 with glioma. Sequenced here: PBMCs, sampled from a glioma patient whose treatment included an IDH1 peptide vaccine. The chain uses TRBV27 and TRBJ2-7; the match to TRBD1 covers 8 bases. The CDR3 DNA reads TGTGCCAGCAGTACCCACCCCCCGGACAGGGTCTACGAGCAGTACTTC. Its translation: CASSTHPPDRVYEQYF.